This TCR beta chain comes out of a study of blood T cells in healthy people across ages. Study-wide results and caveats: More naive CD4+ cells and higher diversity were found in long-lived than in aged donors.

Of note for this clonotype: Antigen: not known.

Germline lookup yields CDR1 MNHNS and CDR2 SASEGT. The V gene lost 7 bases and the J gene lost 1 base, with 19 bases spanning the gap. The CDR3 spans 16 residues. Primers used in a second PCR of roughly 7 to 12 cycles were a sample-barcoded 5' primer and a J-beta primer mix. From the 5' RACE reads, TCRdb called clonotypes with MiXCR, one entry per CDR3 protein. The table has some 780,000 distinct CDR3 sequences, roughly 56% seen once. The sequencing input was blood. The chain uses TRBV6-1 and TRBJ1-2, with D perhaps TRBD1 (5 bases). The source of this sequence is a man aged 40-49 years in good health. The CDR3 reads CASIPRKDTINYGYTF. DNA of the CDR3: TGTGCCAGCATCCCACGGAAGGACACAATTAACTATGGCTACACCTTC.